This T cell receptor beta chain emerged from a study of blood T cell repertoires in COVID-19. The CDR3 length is 15 residues. Method: immunoSEQ multiplex PCR; TCRdb's copy keeps in-frame clones and lacks some. Among under 250,000 clones listed, approximately 85% were seen once. Sequences were obtained from PBMCs or T cells enriched from blood (not recorded which). This clonotype originated in a woman between 45 and 65 years old with acute COVID-19. V gene TRBV21-1 combines with J gene TRBJ2-1; the table's D call of TRBD2 was not tested on the DNA. TRBV21-1 is a known pseudogene. CDR3 in amino acids: CASTRESLPYNEQFF. CDR3 in DNA: TGTGCCAGCACCCGGGAAAGTCTCCCCTACAATGAGCAGTTCTTC.